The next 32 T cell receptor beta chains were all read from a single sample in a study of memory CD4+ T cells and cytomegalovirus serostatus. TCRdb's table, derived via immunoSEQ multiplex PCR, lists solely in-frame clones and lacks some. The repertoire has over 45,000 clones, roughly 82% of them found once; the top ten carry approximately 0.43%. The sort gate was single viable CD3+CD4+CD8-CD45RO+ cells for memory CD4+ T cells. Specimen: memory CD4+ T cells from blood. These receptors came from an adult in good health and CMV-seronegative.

CDR3 DNA: TGCAGCGTTGTGGACGGACGTGGCACTGAAGCTTTCTTT. Amino acids: CSVVDGRGTEAFF. J is TRBJ1-1 and V is TRBV29-1; D is uncertain. Germline CDR1 SQVTM, CDR2 ANQGSEA. The CDR3 spans 13 residues. V lost 4 bases and J 4 bases, leaving 13 bases between the germline ends. Looking up the rest from reference TRBV29-1 and TRBJ1-1 gives the full variable domain: SAVISQKPSRDICQRGTSLTIQCQVDSQVTMMFWYRQQPGQSLTLIATANQGSEATYESGFVIDKFPISRPNLTFSTLTVSNMSPEDSSIYLCSVVDGRGTEAFFGQGTRLTVV.

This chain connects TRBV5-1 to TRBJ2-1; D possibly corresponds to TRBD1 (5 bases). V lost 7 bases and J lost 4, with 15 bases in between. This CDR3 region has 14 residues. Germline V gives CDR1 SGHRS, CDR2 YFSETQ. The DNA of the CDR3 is TGCGCCAGCTCCAGGGCCCTGGGGTACAATGAGCAGTTCTTC. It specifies CASSRALGYNEQFF.

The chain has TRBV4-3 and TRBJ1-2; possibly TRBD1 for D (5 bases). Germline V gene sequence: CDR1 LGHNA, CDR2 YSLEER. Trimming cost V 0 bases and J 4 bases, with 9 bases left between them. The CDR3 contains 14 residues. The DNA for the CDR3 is TGCGCCAGCAGCCAAGATTACAGGAGCTATGGCTACACCTTC. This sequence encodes CASSQDYRSYGYTF.

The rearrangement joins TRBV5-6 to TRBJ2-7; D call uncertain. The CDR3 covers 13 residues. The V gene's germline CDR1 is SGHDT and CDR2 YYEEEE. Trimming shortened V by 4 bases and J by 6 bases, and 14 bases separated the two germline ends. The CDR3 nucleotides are TGTGCCAGCAGCCCACTCCCCCCGGGCGAGCAGTACTTC. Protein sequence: CASSPLPPGEQYF.

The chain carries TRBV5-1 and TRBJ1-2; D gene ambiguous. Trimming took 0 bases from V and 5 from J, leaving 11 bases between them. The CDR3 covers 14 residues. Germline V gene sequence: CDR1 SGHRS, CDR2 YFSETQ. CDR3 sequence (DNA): TGCGCCAGCAGCTTGGACTGGGGTGGGTATGGCTACACCTTC. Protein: CASSLDWGGYGYTF.

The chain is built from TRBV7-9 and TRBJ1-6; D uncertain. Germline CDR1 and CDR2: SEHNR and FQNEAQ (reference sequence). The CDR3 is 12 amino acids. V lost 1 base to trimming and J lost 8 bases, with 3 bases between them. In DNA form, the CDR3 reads TGTGCCAGCAGCTTAGGGGATTCACCCCTCCACTTT. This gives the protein CASSLGDSPLHF.

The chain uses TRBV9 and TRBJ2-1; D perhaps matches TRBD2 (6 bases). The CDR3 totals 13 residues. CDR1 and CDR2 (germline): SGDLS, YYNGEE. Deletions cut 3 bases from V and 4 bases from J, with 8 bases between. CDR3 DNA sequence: TGTGCCAGCAGCGGACTAGGGTACAATGAGCAGTTCTTC. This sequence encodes CASSGLGYNEQFF. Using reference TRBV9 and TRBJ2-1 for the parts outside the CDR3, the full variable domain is DSGVTQTPKHLITATGQRVTLRCSPRSGDLSVYWYQQSLDQGLQFLIQYYNGEERAKGNILERFSAQQFPDLHSELNLSSLELGDSALYFCASSGLGYNEQFFGPGTRLTVL.

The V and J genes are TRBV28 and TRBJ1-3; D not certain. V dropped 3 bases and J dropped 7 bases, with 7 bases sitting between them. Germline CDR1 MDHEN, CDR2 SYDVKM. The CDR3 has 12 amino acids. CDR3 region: CASSFSRNTIYF. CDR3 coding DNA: TGTGCCAGCAGTTTCAGCAGGAACACCATATATTTT.

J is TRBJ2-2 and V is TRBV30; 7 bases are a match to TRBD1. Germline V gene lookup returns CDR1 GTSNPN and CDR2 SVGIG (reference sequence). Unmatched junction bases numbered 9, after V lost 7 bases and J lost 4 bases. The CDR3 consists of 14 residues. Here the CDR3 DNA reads TGTGCCTCAGCGAGGGGGCCTATCACCGGGGAGCTGTTTTTT. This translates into CASARGPITGELFF.

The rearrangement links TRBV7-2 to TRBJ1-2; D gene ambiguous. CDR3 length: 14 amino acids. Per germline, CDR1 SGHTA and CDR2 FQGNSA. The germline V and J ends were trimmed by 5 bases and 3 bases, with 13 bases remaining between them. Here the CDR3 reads CASSPGGVHYGYTF. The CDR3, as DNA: TGTGCCAGCAGCCCCGGCGGAGTCCACTATGGCTACACCTTC.

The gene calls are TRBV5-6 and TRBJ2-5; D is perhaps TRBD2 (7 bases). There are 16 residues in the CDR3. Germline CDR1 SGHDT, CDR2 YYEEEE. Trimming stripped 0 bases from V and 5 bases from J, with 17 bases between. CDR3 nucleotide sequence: TGTGCCAGCAGCTTGGTGTATTCGGGGAGGGGGGAGACCCAGTACTTC. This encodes CASSLVYSGRGETQYF.

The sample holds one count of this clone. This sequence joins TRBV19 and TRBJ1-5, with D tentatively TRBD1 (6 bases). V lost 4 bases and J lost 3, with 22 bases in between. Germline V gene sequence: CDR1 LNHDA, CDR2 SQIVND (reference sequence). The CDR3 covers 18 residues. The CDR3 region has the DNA TGTGCCAGTAGTACACTATCCCCCCGCAGGGGATTCAATCAGCCCCAGCATTTT. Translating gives CASSTLSPRRGFNQPQHF.

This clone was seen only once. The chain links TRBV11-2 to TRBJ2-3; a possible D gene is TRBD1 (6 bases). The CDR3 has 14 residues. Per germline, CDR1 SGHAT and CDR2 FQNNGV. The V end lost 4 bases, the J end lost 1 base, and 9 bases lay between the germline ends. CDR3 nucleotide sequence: TGTGCCAGCAGCTCCAACAGGGGCACAGATACGCAGTATTTT. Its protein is CASSSNRGTDTQYF.

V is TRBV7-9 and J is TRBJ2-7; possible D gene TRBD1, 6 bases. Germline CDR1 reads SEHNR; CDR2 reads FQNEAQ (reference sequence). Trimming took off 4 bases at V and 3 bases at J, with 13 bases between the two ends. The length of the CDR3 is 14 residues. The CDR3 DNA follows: TGTGCCAGCAGCTCATCTCAGGGGATCTACGAGCAGTACTTC. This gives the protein CASSSSQGIYEQYF.

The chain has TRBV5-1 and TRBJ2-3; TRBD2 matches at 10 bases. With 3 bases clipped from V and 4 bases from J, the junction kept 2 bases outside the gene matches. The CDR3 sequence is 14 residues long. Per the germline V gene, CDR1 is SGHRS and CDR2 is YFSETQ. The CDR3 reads CASSSSGGPDTQYF. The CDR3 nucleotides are TGCGCCAGCAGCTCTAGCGGGGGCCCAGATACGCAGTATTTT.

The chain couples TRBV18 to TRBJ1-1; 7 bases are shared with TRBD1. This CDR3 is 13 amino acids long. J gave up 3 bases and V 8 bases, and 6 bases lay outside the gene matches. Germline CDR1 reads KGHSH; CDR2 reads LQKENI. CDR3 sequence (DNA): TGTGCCAGCCAAACCACAGGGGACACTGAAGCTTTCTTT. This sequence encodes CASQTTGDTEAFF.

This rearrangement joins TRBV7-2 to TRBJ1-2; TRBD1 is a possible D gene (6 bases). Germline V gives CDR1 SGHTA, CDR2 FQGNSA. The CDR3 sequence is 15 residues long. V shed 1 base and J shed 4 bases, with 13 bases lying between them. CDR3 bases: TGTGCCAGCAGCTTAGTGTCGGGGGCCAGCTATGGCTACACCTTC. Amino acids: CASSLVSGASYGYTF.

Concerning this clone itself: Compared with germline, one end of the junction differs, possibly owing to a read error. For the CDR3, the DNA is TGTGCTAGCAGCTTAGGGGACAGCCTTAATGAAAAACTGTTTTTT. As protein: CASSLGDSLNEKLFF. This chain links TRBV7-7 with TRBJ1-4; TRBD1 matches at 7 bases. This CDR3 region has 15 residues. The germline V gene has CDR1 SSHAT and CDR2 FNYEAQ (reference sequence).

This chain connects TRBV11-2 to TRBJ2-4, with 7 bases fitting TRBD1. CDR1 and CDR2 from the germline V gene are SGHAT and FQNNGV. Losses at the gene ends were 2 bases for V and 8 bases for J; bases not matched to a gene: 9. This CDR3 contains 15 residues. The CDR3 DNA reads TGTGCCAGCAGCTTAAGAGGGACAGAGGGGGACATTCAGTACTTC. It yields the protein CASSLRGTEGDIQYF.

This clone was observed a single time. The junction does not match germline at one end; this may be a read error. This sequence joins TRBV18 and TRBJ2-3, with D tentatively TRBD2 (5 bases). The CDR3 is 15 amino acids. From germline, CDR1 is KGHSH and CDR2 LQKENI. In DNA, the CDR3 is TGTGCCAGCACACCGGGCATTCCGGGAACAGATACGCAGTATTTT. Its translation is CASTPGIPGTDTQYF.

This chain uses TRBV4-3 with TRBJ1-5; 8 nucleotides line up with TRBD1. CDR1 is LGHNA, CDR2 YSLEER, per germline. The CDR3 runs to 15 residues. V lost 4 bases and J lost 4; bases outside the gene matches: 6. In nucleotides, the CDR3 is TGCGCCAGCAGCCTAGGACAGGGTACGAATCAGCCCCAGCATTTT. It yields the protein CASSLGQGTNQPQHF.

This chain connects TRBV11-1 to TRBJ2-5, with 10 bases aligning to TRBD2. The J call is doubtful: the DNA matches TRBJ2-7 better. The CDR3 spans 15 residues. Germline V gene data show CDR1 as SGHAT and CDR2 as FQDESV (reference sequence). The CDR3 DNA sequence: TGTGCCAGCAGCTTAGGCAGCGGGGGGGCCAACGAGCAGTACTTC. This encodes CASSLGSGGANEQYF.

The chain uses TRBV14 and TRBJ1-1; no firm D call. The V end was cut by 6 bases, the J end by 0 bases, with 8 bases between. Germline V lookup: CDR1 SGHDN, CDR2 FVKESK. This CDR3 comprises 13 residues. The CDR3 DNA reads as TGTGCCAGCAGTCTCAGTTTGAACACTGAAGCTTTCTTT. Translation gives CASSLSLNTEAFF.

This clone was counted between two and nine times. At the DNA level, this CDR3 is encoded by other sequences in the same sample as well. CDR3 amino acids: CASSGQQNQPQHF. The DNA for the CDR3 is TGTGCCAGCAGCGGACAGCAGAATCAGCCCCAGCATTTT. The rearrangement links TRBV6-5 to TRBJ1-5, with a possible D match to TRBD1 (6 bases). The germline CDR1 and CDR2 sequences are MNHEY and SVGAGI. The CDR3 sequence is 13 residues long. Trimming left V 6 bases short and J 4 bases short, with 10 bases between.

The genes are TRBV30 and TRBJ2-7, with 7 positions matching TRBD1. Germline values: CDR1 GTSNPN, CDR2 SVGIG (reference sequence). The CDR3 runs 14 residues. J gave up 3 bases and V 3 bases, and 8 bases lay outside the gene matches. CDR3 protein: CAWRSGQNNYEQYF. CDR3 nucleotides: TGTGCCTGGAGATCGGGACAGAATAACTACGAGCAGTACTTC.

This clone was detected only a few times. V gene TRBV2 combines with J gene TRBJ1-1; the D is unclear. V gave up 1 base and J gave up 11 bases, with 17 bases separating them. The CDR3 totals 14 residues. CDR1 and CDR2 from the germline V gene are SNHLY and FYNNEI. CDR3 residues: CASSEEGGSLGAFF. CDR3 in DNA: TGTGCCAGCAGTGAAGAGGGAGGCAGCCTGGGGGCTTTCTTT.

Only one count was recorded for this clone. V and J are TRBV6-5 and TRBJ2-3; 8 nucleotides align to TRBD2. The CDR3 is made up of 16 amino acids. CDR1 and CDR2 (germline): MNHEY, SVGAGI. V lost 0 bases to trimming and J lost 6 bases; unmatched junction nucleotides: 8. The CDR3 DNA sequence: TGTGCCAGCAGTTACTCGAGGCGGGGGGCTTGGGATACGCAGTATTTT. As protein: CASSYSRRGAWDTQYF.

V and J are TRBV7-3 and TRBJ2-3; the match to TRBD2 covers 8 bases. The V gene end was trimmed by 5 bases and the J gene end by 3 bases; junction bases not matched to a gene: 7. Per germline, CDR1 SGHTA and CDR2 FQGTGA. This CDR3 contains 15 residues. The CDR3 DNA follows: TGTGCCAGCAGCGTAGCGGGGAGGAATACAGATACGCAGTATTTT. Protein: CASSVAGRNTDTQYF.

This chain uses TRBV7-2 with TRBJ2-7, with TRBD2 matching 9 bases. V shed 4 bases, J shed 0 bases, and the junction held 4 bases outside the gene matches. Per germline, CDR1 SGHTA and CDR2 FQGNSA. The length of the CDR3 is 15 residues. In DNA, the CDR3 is TGTGCCAGCAGCTCGAGCGGGGGGCCCTCCTACGAGCAGTACTTC. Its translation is CASSSSGGPSYEQYF.

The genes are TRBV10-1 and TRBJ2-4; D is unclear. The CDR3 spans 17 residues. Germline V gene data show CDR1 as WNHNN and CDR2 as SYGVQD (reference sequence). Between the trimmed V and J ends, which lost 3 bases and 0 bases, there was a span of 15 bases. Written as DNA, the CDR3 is TGCGCCAGCAGTGATAGTGCCCGCGAGCTAGCCAAAAACATTCAGTACTTC. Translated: CASSDSARELAKNIQYF.

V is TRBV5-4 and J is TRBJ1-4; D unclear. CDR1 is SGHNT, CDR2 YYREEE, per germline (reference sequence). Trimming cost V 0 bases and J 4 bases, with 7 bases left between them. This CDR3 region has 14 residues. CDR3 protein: CASSLDSLNEKLFF. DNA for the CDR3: TGTGCCAGCAGCTTGGATAGCCTTAATGAAAAACTGTTTTTT. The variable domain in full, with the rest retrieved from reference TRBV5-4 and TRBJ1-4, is ETGVTQSPTHLIKTRGQQVTLRCSSQSGHNTVSWYQQALGQGPQFIFQYYREEENGRGNFPPRFSGLQFPNYSSELNVNALELDDSALYLCASSLDSLNEKLFFGSGTQLSVL.

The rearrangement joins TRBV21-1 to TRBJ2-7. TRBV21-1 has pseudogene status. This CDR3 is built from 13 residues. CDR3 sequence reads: CASSKVGSYEQYF. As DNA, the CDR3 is TGTGCCAGCAGCAAAGTGGGCTCCTACGAGCAGTACTTC.